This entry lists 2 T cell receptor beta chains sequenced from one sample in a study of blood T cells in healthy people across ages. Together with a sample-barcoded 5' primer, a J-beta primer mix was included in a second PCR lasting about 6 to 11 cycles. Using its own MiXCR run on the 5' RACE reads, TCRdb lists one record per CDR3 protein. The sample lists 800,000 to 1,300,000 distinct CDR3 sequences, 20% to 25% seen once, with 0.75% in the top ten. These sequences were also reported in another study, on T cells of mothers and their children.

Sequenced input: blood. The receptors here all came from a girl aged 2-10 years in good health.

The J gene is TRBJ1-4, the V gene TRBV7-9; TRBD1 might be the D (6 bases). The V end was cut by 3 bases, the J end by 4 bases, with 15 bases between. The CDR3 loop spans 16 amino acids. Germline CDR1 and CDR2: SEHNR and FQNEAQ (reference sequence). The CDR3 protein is CASSLSRGHGNEKLFF. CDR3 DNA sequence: TGTGCCAGCAGCTTGTCGCGGGGGCACGGTAATGAAAAACTGTTTTTT.

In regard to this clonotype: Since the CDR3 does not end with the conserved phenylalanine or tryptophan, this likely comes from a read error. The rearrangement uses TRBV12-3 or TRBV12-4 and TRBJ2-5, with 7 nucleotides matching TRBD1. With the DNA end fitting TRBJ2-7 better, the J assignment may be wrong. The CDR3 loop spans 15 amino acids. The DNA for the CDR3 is TGTGCCAGCAGTTTTTCAATGGGACAGTCCTACGAGCAGTACCTC. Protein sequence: CASSFSMGQSYEQYL.